This T cell receptor (beta chain) is drawn from a study of cytomegalovirus exposure and HLA in healthy donors. Libraries were prepared by immunoSEQ multiplex PCR; TCRdb keeps only in-frame clonotypes and omits some of them. The repertoire consists of about 120,000 clones, with 70% to 90% occurring once and the leading ten covering 1.5% to 2%. Turning to this clone: Its target is not known.

Regarding the study as a whole: Most sequenced TCRs were rare (though some public TCRs occurred in many donors).

The CDR3 spans 19 residues. V shed 5 bases, J shed 1 base, and the junction held 12 bases outside the gene matches. CDR1 is SEHNR and CDR2 is FQNEAQ in the germline V gene (reference sequence). The clonotype was recovered from a woman between 18 and 29 years old in good health and CMV-seronegative. Sequencing was done on a sample of PBMCs. V and J are TRBV7-9 and TRBJ2-6; 9 bases line up with TRBD2. CDR3 sequence (DNA): TGTGCCAGCAGCGCAAGTAGCGGGGGTTATCGGTCTGGGGCCAACGTCCTGACTTTC. Its translation is CASSASSGGYRSGANVLTF.